Listed below are T cell receptor beta chains from one sample, sequenced in a study of shared clonotypes between healthy human individuals. Repertoires were generated with immunoSEQ multiplex PCR, while TCRdb's copy carries only in-frame clones and drops some. The sample records about 2.4 million clones, roughly 93% being singletons. Material for sequencing was naive CD4+ T cells from PBMCs. These receptors all stem from a man in his late teens or twenties in good health. Some clones in this sample may be carry-over from other donors' samples. CDR3s include the opening cysteine and the closing phenylalanine or tryptophan. A D gene is named only where the DNA matches it firmly. Clone size, where shown, is once, few, many, or a class for clones that have expanded.

v_gene,j_gene,abundance,d_gene,CDR3nt,CDR3aa
TRBV7-9,TRBJ2-5,.,.,TGTGCCAGCAGCTTTGGAAGGGGGACCCAGTACTTC,CASSFGRGTQYF
TRBV4-1,TRBJ2-2,.,TRBD2,TGCGCCAGCAGCCAAGTCCTTATCAAGCGGGAACCGAACACCGGGGAGCTGTTTTTT,CASSQVLIKREPNTGELFF
TRBV28,TRBJ2-1,.,.,TGTGCCAGCAGTTTATTCGATTCGGTTGGGGAGCAGTTCTTC,CASSLFDSVGEQFF
TRBV25-1,TRBJ2-1,once,.,TGTGCCAGCAGTCTTTACAATGAGCAGTTCTTC,CASSLYNEQFF
TRBV21-1,TRBJ2-3,.,.,TGTGCCAGATTCGACACAGATACGCAGTATTTT,CARFDTDTQYF
TRBV28,TRBJ2-7,.,.,TGTGCCAGCAGTTTGTACCAACGTGAGCAGTACTTC,CASSLYQREQYF
TRBV28,TRBJ1-4,.,.,TGTGCCAGCAGTTTAGCTGCAACTAATGAAAAACTGTTTTTT,CASSLAATNEKLFF
TRBV6-8,TRBJ2-7,.,TRBD2,TGTGCCAGCCGGGGGGGCGCAACCTACGAGCAGTACTTC,CASRGGATYEQYF
TRBV7-3,TRBJ2-1,.,.,TGTGCCAGCAGCTCCGTCGACTATCTCTACAATGAGCAGTTCTTC,CASSSVDYLYNEQFF
TRBV28,TRBJ1-2,.,TRBD1,TGTGCCAGCGGAGACAGGGGCAGTGGTGGCTACACCTTC,CASGDRGSGGYTF
TRBV7-2,TRBJ1-3,.,.,TGTGCCAGCAGCGCCCCCGCAGGGATTGGAAACACCATATATTTT,CASSAPAGIGNTIYF
TRBV10-3,TRBJ2-7,.,.,TGTGCCATCAGTGAGCACACGCAGGGTAGGACCTACGAGCAGTACTTC,CAISEHTQGRTYEQYF
TRBV10-3,TRBJ2-1,.,TRBD2,TGTGCCTCTCACGGGGGGACCTCCGATGAGCAGTTCTTC,CASHGGTSDEQFF
TRBV27,TRBJ1-5,once,.,TGTGCCAGCAGTTTTGAAGGGGTCGGCAATCAGCCCCAGCATTTT,CASSFEGVGNQPQHF
TRBV14,TRBJ2-5,once,.,TGTGCCAGCAGCAAGGGCGTGTGGGGGGGGCGGTTAGACCCCCAGTACTTC,CASSKGVWGGRLDPQYF
TRBV19,TRBJ2-2,.,TRBD2,TGTGCCTGGGGCGGGAGTCTCACCGGGGAGCTGTTTTTT,CAWGGSLTGELFF
TRBV6-5,TRBJ1-1,.,.,TGTGCCAGCAGTTGGGGCAGGGCGGGCACTGAAGCTTTCTTT,CASSWGRAGTEAFF
TRBV7-9,TRBJ1-1,few,.,TGTGCCAGCAGCTGGCGCGAGGGACGCGAAGCTTTCTTT,CASSWREGREAFF
TRBV5-1,TRBJ1-2,once,TRBD1,TGCGCCAGCAGCTTTGGTTCAGGGGGCGGATATGGCTACACCTTC,CASSFGSGGGYGYTF
TRBV30,TRBJ2-3,.,TRBD1,TGTGCCTGGGGAGGGACAGGGAGAGGGATAGATACGCAGTATTTT,CAWGGTGRGIDTQYF
TRBV9,TRBJ2-1,.,.,TGTGCCAGCAGCCTCTCCCGGGAAACTTTAGTGTACAATGAGCAGTTCTTC,CASSLSRETLVYNEQFF
TRBV11-2,TRBJ1-1,.,.,TGTGCCAGCAGCTTAGATCTACGGAACACTGAAGCTTTCTTT,CASSLDLRNTEAFF
TRBV28,TRBJ1-4,.,.,TGTGCCAGCAGTTTCCCCGGACATAATGAAAAACTGTTTTTT,CASSFPGHNEKLFF
TRBV12-5,TRBJ2-3,.,TRBD1,TGTGCTAGTGGTTTGGGGAGGGGGACAGGAACAGATACGCAGTATTTT,CASGLGRGTGTDTQYF
TRBV5-8,TRBJ1-5,.,.,TGTGCCAGCAGCCCCGGGATCTGGTCAGGGTGGAATCAGCCCCAGCATTTT,CASSPGIWSGWNQPQHF
TRBV15,TRBJ2-7,.,.,TGTGCCACCAGCAGAGATATTACTGGCGCCCTACTCGACGAGCAGTACTTC,CATSRDITGALLDEQYF
TRBV5-1,TRBJ1-3,.,.,TGCGCCAGCAGATCAGACTGGGACACTGGAAACACCATATATTTT,CASRSDWDTGNTIYF
TRBV5-4,TRBJ2-7,few,.,TGTGCCAGCAGCTTGTTGGTCGGGGAGCAGTACTTC,CASSLLVGEQYF
TRBV15,TRBJ2-7,.,.,TGTGCCACCAGCAGAGATCGAGGACCTTCCTACGAGCAGTACTTC,CATSRDRGPSYEQYF
TRBV5-1,TRBJ1-1,.,.,TGCGCCAGCAGCTTAGGACCCCCCGGGGAGGCTTTCTTT,CASSLGPPGEAFF
TRBV7-2,TRBJ2-3,.,.,TGTGCCAGCAGCTTAAGCCGAAGCACAGATACGCAGTATTTT,CASSLSRSTDTQYF
TRBV6-1,TRBJ1-2,.,.,TGTGCCAGCATCGTTTCGCAAGACTATGGCTACACCTTC,CASIVSQDYGYTF
TRBV10-3,TRBJ2-7,.,.,TGTGCCATCAGTGAGTCGGGCGAGCAGTACTTC,CAISESGEQYF
TRBV2,TRBJ2-5,.,.,TGTGCCAGCACGGGGACCGACCAAGAGACCCAGTACTTC,CASTGTDQETQYF
TRBV28,TRBJ1-4,once,TRBD1,TGTGCCAGCACCCCCCAGGGACAGGGTGAAGATGAAAAACTGTTTTTT,CASTPQGQGEDEKLFF
TRBV6-5,TRBJ2-1,once,.,TGTGCCAGCAGTGCTTCCAATGAGCAGTTCTTC,CASSASNEQFF
TRBV7-7,TRBJ1-4,.,.,TGTGCCAGCAGCTTAACAGGGTCAAATGAAAAACTGTTTTTT,CASSLTGSNEKLFF
TRBV5-4,TRBJ2-5,.,TRBD1,TGTGCCAGCAGCAAGATAGACAGGGGAGAGACCCAGTACTTC,CASSKIDRGETQYF
TRBV5-1,TRBJ1-1,.,TRBD1,TGCGCCAGCAGCTTGCAGGGGGCAGAGGCTGAAGCTTTCTTT,CASSLQGAEAEAFF
TRBV6-1,TRBJ2-1,.,.,TGTGCCAGCAGTCCAACGACAGTACCTCAGTTCTTC,CASSPTTVPQFF
TRBV25-1,TRBJ1-6,.,.,TGTGCCAGCAGTTTACGGGGGGCGAATTCACCCCTCCACTTT,CASSLRGANSPLHF
TRBV18,TRBJ2-7,.,.,TGTGCCAGCTCACCCCCGAGTGGTCCCAGCGAGCAGTACTTC,CASSPPSGPSEQYF
TRBV9,TRBJ1-1,.,.,TGTGCCAGCAGCGTAGCATCGATGAACACTGAAGCTTTCTTT,CASSVASMNTEAFF
TRBV14,TRBJ2-1,.,TRBD2,TGTGCCAGCAGCCCGAGGACTAGCGGGAGGATTAATGAGCAGTTCTTC,CASSPRTSGRINEQFF
TRBV5-4,TRBJ2-3,.,.,TGTGCCAGCAGCCCCCGCTCCGTAGGGAGCACAGATACGCAGTATTTT,CASSPRSVGSTDTQYF